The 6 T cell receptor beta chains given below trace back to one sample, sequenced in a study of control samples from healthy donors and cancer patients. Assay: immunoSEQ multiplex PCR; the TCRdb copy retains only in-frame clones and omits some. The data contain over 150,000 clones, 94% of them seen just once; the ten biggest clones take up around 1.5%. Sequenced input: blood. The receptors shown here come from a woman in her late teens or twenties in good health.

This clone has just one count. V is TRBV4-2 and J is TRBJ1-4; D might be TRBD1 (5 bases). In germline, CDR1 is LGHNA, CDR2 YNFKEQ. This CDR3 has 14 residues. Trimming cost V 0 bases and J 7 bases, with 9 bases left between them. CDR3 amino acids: CASSQETGAEKLFF. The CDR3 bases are TGTGCCAGCAGCCAAGAGACTGGGGCTGAAAAACTGTTTTTT.

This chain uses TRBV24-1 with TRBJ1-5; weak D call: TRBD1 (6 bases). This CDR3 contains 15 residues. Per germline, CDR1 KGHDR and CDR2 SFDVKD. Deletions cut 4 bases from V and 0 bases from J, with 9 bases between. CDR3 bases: TGTGCCACCAGTGACGGACAGTTTAGCAATCAGCCCCAGCATTTT. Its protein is CATSDGQFSNQPQHF.

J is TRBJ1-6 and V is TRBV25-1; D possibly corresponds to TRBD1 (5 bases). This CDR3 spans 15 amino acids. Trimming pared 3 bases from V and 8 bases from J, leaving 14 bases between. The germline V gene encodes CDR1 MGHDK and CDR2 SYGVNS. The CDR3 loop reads CASSEDTGGDSPLHF. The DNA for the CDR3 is TGTGCCAGCAGTGAGGACACGGGGGGGGATTCACCCCTCCACTTT.

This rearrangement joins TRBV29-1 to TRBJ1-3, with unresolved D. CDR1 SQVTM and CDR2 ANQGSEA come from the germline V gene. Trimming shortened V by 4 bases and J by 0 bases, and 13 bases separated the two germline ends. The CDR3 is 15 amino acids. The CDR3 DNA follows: TGCAGCGTTGCCCCTCAGACCAACTCTGGAAACACCATATATTTT. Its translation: CSVAPQTNSGNTIYF.

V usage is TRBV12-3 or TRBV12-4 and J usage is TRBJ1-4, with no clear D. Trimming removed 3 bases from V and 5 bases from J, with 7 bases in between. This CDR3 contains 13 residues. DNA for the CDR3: TGTGCCAGCAGTTTTGTGGGGAATGAAAAACTGTTTTTT. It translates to CASSFVGNEKLFF.

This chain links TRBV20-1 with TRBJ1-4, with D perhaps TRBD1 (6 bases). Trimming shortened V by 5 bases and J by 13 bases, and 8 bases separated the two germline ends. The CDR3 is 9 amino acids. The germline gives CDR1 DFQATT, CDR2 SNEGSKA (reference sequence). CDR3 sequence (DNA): TGCAGTGCTTCAGGGGTACTGTTTTTT. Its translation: CSASGVLFF.